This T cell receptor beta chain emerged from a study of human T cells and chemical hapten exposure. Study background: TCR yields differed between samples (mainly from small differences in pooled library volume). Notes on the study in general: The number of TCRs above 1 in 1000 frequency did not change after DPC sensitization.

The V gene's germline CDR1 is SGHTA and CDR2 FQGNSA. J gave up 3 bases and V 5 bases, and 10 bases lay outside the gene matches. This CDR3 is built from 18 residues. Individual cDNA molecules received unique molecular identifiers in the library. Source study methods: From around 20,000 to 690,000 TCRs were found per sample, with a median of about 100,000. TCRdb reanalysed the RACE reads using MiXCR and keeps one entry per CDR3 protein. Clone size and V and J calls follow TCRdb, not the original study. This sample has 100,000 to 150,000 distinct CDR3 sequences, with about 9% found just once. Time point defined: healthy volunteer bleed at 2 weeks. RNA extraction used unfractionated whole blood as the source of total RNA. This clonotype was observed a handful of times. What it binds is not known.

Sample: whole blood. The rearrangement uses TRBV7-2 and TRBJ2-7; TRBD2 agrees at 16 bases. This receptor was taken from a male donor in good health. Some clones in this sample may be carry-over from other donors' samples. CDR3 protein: CASSLAGTSGGAFYEQYF. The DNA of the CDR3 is TGTGCCAGCAGCCTGGCCGGGACTAGCGGGGGGGCCTTCTACGAGCAGTACTTC. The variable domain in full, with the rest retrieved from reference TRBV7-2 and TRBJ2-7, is GAGVSQSPSNKVTEKGKDVELRCDPISGHTALYWYRQSLGQGLEFLIYFQGNSAPDKSGLPSDRFSAERTGGSVSTLTIQRTQQEDSAVYLCASSLAGTSGGAFYEQYFGPGTRLTVT.